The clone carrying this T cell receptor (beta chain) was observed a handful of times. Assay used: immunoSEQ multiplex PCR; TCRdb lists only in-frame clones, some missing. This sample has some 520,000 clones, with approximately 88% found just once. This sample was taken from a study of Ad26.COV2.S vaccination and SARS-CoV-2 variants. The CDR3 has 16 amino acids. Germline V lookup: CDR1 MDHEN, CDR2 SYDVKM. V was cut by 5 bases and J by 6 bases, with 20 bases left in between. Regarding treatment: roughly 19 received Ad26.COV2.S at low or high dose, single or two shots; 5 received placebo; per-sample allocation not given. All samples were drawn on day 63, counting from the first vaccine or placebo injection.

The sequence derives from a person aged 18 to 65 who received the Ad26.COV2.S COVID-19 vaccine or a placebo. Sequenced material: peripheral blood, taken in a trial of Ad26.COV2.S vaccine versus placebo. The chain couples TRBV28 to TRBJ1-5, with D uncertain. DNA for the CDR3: TGTGCCAGCAGTACCGACCGATCACGGCGATTTCAGCCCCAGCATTTT. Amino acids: CASSTDRSRRFQPQHF.